Listed here are 17 T cell receptor beta chains from one sample, sequenced in a study of shared clonotypes between healthy human individuals. The table came from immunoSEQ multiplex PCR; TCRdb's copy has only in-frame clones and leaves some out. In the table there are about 600,000 clones, 97% of which are singletons. The sequenced material came from naive CD4+ T cells sorted from blood. Stated subset: CD45RA+ positively selected. The source of these receptors is a woman aged 25-40 years in good health.

V is TRBV28 and J is TRBJ2-2, with 8 nucleotides matching TRBD2. The germline gives CDR1 MDHEN, CDR2 SYDVKM. The CDR3 totals 14 residues. V was clipped by 8 bases and J by 7 bases; unmatched bases: 9. The CDR3 sequence: CASGLSGMNGELFF. For the CDR3, the DNA is TGTGCCAGCGGACTTAGCGGGATGAACGGGGAGCTGTTTTTT.

J is TRBJ1-4 and V is TRBV5-1; 7 bases map to TRBD1. The germline CDR1 and CDR2 sequences are SGHRS and YFSETQ. With 3 bases clipped from V and 5 bases from J, the junction kept 4 bases outside the gene matches. The length of the CDR3 is 14 residues. The CDR3 here is CASSSGQPNEKLFF. The CDR3 nucleotides read TGCGCCAGCAGCTCGGGACAGCCAAATGAAAAACTGTTTTTT.

The chain joins TRBV5-1 to TRBJ2-3; D remains ambiguous. Trimming stripped 5 bases from V and 0 bases from J, with 7 bases between. Germline loops: CDR1 SGHRS, CDR2 YFSETQ. This CDR3 is built from 13 residues. The CDR3 sequence is CASRAGSTDTQYF. CDR3 DNA: TGCGCCAGCAGGGCAGGTAGCACAGATACGCAGTATTTT.

The V gene is TRBV7-3, the J gene TRBJ2-2; the D is unclear. The CDR3 extends over 15 amino acids. V gave up 1 base and J gave up 2 bases, with 8 bases separating them. Germline lookup yields CDR1 SGHTA and CDR2 FQGTGA. CDR3 DNA sequence: TGTGCCAGCAGCTTAATGCGCGGTAACACCGGGGAGCTGTTTTTT. Translation: CASSLMRGNTGELFF.

The chain carries TRBV5-5 and TRBJ2-3; 8 bases fit TRBD2. The CDR3 is made up of 16 amino acids. CDR1 is SGHKS, CDR2 YYEKEE, per germline (reference sequence). With 4 bases clipped from V and 4 bases from J, the junction kept 11 bases outside the gene matches. In nucleotides, the CDR3 is TGTGCCAGCAGCGGACGGACTAGCAGGACCCCAGATACGCAGTATTTT. Residues: CASSGRTSRTPDTQYF.

The table lists this clone with a few counts. The chain carries TRBV18 and TRBJ2-7, with 9 bases identical to TRBD1. In germline, CDR1 is KGHSH, CDR2 LQKENI. This CDR3 contains 16 residues. With 3 bases clipped from V and 2 bases from J, the junction kept 8 bases outside the gene matches. The CDR3 protein is CASSPPDRGPTYEQYF. Written as DNA, the CDR3 is TGTGCCAGCTCACCCCCGGACAGGGGCCCAACCTACGAGCAGTACTTC.

The rearrangement uses TRBV11-2 and TRBJ2-2; 11 bases fit TRBD2. The CDR3 is made up of 16 amino acids. Germline values: CDR1 SGHAT, CDR2 FQNNGV. V was clipped by 3 bases and J by 4 bases; unmatched bases: 4. The CDR3 sequence is CASSFRTSGFTGELFF. DNA of the CDR3: TGTGCCAGCAGCTTCCGGACTAGCGGGTTCACCGGGGAGCTGTTTTTT.

The chain is built from TRBV11-2 and TRBJ2-3; weak D call: TRBD2 (6 bases). The CDR3 length is 14 residues. V was trimmed by 6 bases and J by 8 bases, leaving 18 bases between them. Germline assignment: CDR1 SGHAT and CDR2 FQNNGV. CDR3 sequence reads: CASRRENGGGTQYF. As DNA, the CDR3 is TGTGCCAGCAGGCGAGAGAATGGGGGAGGTACGCAGTATTTT.

The CDR3 DNA reads as TGTGCCAGCAGCCCTAGGCTAGCGGGAGTCTACGAGCAGTACTTC. This encodes CASSPRLAGVYEQYF. The J gene is TRBJ2-7, the V gene TRBV11-2, with TRBD2 matching 10 bases. The CDR3 runs 15 residues. Per the germline V gene, CDR1 is SGHAT and CDR2 is FQNNGV. The J segment lost 3 bases and the V segment lost 5 bases, leaving 7 bases of the junction unmatched. Using reference TRBV11-2 and TRBJ2-7 for the parts outside the CDR3, the full variable domain is EAGVAQSPRYKIIEKRQSVAFWCNPISGHATLYWYQQILGQGPKLLIQFQNNGVVDDSQLPKDRFSAERLKGVDSTLKIQPAKLEDSAVYLCASSPRLAGVYEQYFGPGTRLTVT.

About this clone: The same CDR3 can be traced to other DNA sequences in this sample. This sequence joins TRBV29-1 and TRBJ1-1; D is ambiguous. This CDR3 region has 13 residues. CDR1 is SQVTM, CDR2 ANQGSEA, per germline. V was shortened by 2 bases and J by 0 bases, with 7 bases between the two germline ends. In DNA, the CDR3 is TGCAGCGTTGAAAGACGGCTGAACACTGAAGCTTTCTTT. As protein: CSVERRLNTEAFF.

The genes are TRBV5-8 and TRBJ1-5, with D unclear. Per germline, CDR1 SGHTS and CDR2 YDEGEE. Trimming stripped 5 bases from V and 0 bases from J, with 12 bases between. The CDR3 extends over 15 amino acids. The CDR3 nucleotides read TGTGCCAGCAGGTCGACCGTTCATAGCAATCAGCCCCAGCATTTT. This translates into CASRSTVHSNQPQHF.

The chain uses TRBV18 and TRBJ2-2; TRBD1 might be the D (6 bases). Trimming stripped 9 bases from V and 5 bases from J, with 22 bases between. In germline, CDR1 is KGHSH, CDR2 LQKENI. The CDR3 is 16 residues long. CDR3 loop: CARRQGGRDRTGELFF. The CDR3, as DNA: TGTGCCAGAAGACAAGGGGGACGGGATAGAACCGGGGAGCTGTTTTTT.

The V gene is TRBV28, the J gene TRBJ1-1, with a possible D match to TRBD1 (6 bases). This CDR3 has 15 residues. V was trimmed by 7 bases and J by 4 bases, leaving 19 bases between them. Germline CDR1 MDHEN, CDR2 SYDVKM. In nucleotides, the CDR3 is TGTGCCAGCACCCTGGGGGGGAGGGGGAGCACTGAAGCTTTCTTT. The encoded protein is CASTLGGRGSTEAFF.

V is TRBV5-8 and J is TRBJ2-2; D might be TRBD2 (5 bases). The CDR3 covers 16 residues. Germline assignment: CDR1 SGHTS and CDR2 YDEGEE. V was shortened by 4 bases and J by 2 bases, with 15 bases between the two germline ends. CDR3 coding DNA: TGTGCCAGCAGCCCCCCGAGGGCCAGCAACACCGGGGAGCTGTTTTTT. The encoded protein is CASSPPRASNTGELFF.

The V call is TRBV7-9, the J call TRBJ2-6, with D unclear. The CDR3 length is 14 residues. The V end was cut by 5 bases, the J end by 4 bases, with 9 bases between. Germline CDR1 is SEHNR and CDR2 is FQNEAQ (reference sequence). Here the CDR3 reads CASSPSKGANVLTF. As DNA, the CDR3 is TGTGCCAGCAGCCCCTCGAAGGGGGCCAACGTCCTGACTTTC.

The CDR3 reads CASSPAGGSGANVLTF. DNA of the CDR3: TGTGCCAGCAGCCCCGCGGGAGGTTCTGGGGCCAACGTCCTGACTTTC. The chain carries TRBV27 and TRBJ2-6; TRBD2 matches at 8 bases. Unmatched junction bases numbered 5, after V lost 6 bases and J lost 1 base. Germline-derived CDR1 and CDR2 are MNHEY and SMNVEV (reference sequence). The CDR3 sequence is 16 residues long.

The chain joins TRBV5-4 to TRBJ2-5, with D uncertain. The CDR3 contains 14 residues. Germline V CDR1 and CDR2: SGHNT, YYREEE (reference sequence). The V end was cut by 0 bases, the J end by 5 bases, with 11 bases between. Here the CDR3 DNA reads TGTGCCAGCAGCTTGGCCGGAGTCGGGGAGACCCAGTACTTC. Amino acids: CASSLAGVGETQYF.